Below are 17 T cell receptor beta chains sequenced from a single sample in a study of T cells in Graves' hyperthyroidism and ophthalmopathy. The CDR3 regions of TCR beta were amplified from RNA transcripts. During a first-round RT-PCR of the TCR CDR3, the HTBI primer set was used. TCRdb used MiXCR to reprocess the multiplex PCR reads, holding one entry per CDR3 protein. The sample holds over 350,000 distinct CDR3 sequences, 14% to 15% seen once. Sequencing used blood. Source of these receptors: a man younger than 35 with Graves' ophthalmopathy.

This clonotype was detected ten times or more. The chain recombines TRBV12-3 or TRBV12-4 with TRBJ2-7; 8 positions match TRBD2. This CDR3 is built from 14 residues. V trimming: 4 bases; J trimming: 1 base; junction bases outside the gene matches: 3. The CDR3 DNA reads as TGTGCCAGCAGTTATGAGCGGGGGTCCTACGAGCAGTACTTC. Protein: CASSYERGSYEQYF.

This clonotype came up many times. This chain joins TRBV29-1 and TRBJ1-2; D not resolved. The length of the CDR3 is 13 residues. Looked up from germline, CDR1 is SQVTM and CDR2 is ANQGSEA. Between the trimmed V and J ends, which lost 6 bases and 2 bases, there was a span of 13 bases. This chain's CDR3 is CSVDETENYGYTF. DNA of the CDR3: TGCAGCGTCGATGAGACGGAGAACTATGGCTACACCTTC.

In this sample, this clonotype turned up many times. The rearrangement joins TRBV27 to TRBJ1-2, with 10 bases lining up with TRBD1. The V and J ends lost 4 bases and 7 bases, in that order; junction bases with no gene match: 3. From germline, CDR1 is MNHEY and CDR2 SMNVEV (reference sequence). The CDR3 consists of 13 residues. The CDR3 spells CASSWGTGVGYTF. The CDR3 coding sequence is TGTGCCAGCAGTTGGGGGACAGGGGTTGGCTACACCTTC.

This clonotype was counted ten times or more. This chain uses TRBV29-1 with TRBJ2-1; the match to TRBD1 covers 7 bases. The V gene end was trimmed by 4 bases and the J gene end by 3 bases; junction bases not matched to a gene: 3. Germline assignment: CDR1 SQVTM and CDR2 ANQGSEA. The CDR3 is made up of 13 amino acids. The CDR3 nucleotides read TGCAGCGTTGGGTCAGGGGGCTACAATGAGCAGTTCTTC. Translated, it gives CSVGSGGYNEQFF.

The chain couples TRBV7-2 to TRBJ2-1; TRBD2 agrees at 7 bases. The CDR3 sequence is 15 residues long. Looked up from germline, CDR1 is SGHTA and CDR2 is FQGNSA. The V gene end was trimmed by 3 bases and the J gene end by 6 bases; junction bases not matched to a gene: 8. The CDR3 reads CASSLGGGFFNEQFF. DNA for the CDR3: TGTGCCAGCAGCTTGGGGGGGGGGTTCTTCAATGAGCAGTTCTTC.

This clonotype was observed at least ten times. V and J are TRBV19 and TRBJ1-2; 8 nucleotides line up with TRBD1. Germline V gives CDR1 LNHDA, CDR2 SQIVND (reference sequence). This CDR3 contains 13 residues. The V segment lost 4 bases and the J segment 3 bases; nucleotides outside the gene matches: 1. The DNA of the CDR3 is TGTGCCAGTAGTACGGGACAGGACTATGGCTACACCTTC. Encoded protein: CASSTGQDYGYTF. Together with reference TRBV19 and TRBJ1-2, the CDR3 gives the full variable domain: DGGITQSPKYLFRKEGQNVTLSCEQNLNHDAMYWYRQDPGQGLRLIYYSQIVNDFQKGDIAEGYSVSREKKESFPLTVTSAQKNPTAFYLCASSTGQDYGYTFGSGTRLTVV.

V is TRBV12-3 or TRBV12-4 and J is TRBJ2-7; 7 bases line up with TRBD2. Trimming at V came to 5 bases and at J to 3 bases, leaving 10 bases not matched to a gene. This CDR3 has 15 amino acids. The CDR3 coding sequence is TGTGCCAGCAGTCACCGGGACTATCTGGGCTACGAGCAGTACTTC. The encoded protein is CASSHRDYLGYEQYF.

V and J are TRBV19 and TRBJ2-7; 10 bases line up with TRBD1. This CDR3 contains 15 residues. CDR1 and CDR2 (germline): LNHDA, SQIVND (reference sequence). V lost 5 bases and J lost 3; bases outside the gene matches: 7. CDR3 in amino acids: CASSSWTGGLYEQYF. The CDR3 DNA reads TGTGCCAGTAGTTCATGGACAGGGGGGCTCTACGAGCAGTACTTC.

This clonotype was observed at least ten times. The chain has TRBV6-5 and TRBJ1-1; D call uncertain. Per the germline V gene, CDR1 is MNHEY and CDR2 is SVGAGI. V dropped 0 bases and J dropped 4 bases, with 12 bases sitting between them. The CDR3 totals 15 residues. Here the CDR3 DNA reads TGTGCCAGCAGTTACTCGGCCCCAGAGGGCACTGAAGCTTTCTTT. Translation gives CASSYSAPEGTEAFF.

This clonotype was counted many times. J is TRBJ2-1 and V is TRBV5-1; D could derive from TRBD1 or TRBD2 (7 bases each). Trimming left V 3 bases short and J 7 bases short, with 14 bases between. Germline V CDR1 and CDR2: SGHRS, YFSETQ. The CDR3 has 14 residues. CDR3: CASSSDREGNEQFF. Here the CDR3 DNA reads TGCGCCAGCAGCTCCGACAGGGAGGGAAATGAGCAGTTCTTC.

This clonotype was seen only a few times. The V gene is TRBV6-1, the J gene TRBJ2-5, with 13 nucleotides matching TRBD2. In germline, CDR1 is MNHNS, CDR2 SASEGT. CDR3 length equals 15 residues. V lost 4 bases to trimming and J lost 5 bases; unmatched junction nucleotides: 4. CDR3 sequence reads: CASSGTSGGRETQYF. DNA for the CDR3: TGTGCCAGCAGTGGGACTAGCGGGGGCCGGGAGACCCAGTACTTC.

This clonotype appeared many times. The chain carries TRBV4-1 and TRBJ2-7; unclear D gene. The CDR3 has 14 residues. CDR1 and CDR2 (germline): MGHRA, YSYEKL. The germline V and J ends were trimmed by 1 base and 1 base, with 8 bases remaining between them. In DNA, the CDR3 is TGCGCCAGCAGCCAAGGGTTCTGGTCCTACGAGCAGTACTTC. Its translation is CASSQGFWSYEQYF.

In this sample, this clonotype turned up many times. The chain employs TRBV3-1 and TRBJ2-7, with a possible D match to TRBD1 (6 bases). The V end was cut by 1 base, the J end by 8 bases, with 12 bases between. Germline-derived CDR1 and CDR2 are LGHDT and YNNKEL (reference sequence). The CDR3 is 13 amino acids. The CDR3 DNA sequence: TGTGCCAGCAGCCAAGCACAGGGTTACCAGCAGTACTTC. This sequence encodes CASSQAQGYQQYF.

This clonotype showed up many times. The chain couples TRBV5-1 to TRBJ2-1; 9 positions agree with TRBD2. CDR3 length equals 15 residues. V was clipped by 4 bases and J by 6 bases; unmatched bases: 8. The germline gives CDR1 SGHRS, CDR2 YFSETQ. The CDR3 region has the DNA TGCGCCAGCAGCCCTCGGCTAGCGGGATCCAATGAGCAGTTCTTC. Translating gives CASSPRLAGSNEQFF.

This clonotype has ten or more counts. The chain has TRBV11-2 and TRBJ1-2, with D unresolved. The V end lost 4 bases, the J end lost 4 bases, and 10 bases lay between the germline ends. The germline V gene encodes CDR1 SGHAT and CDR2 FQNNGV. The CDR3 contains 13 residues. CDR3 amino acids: CASSYDTGYGYTF. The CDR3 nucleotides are TGTGCCAGCAGCTACGACACTGGCTATGGCTACACCTTC.

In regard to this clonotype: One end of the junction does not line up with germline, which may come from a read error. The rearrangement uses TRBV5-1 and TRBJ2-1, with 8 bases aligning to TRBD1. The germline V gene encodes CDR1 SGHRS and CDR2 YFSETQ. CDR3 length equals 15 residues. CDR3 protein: CASSGGTGTYNEQFF. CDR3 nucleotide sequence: TGTGCCAGCAGCGGAGGGACAGGTACTTACAATGAGCAGTTCTTC.

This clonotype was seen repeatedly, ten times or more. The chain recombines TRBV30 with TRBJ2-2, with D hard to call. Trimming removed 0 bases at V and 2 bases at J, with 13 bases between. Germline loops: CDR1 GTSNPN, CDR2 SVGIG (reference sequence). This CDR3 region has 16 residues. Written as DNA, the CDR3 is TGTGCCTGGAGTGTGGTCACGTTAAGAAACACCGGGGAGCTGTTTTTT. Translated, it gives CAWSVVTLRNTGELFF.